These T cell receptor beta chains were read from a single sample in a study of T cell responses to AZD1222 COVID-19 vaccine. The method was immunoSEQ multiplex PCR; TCRdb's version includes in-frame clones alone and lacks a portion of them. The table has approximately 200,000 clones, about 86% seen once; the top ten hold approximately 8%. The sample consisted of peripheral blood, taken on day 0 of AZD1222 vaccination. The receptors were gathered from an adult in good health. Each CDR3 is given with its conserved first and last residue. The D gene is left open where the match is weak. Clone size is not always given. Where it is, it says once, few, many or a class for expanded clones.

J gene: TRBJ2-5; V gene: TRBV6-5; clone size: -; D gene: -; CDR3 protein: CASSYSPGQETQYF; CDR3 DNA: TGTGCCAGCAGTTACTCGCCGGGGCAAGAGACCCAGTACTTC
J gene: TRBJ1-1; V gene: TRBV5-1; clone size: -; D gene: -; CDR3 protein: CASSLGRLQNTEAFF; CDR3 DNA: TGCGCCAGCAGCTTAGGTCGACTTCAGAACACTGAAGCTTTCTTT
J gene: TRBJ2-5; V gene: TRBV15; clone size: -; D gene: TRBD2; CDR3 protein: CATSREAGMETQYF; CDR3 DNA: TGTGCCACCAGCAGGGAAGCGGGGATGGAGACCCAGTACTTC
J gene: TRBJ1-2; V gene: TRBV5-1; clone size: -; D gene: TRBD1; CDR3 protein: CASSLGYGQGISYGYTF; CDR3 DNA: TGCGCCAGCAGCTTAGGCTACGGACAGGGAATTTCGTATGGCTACACCTTC
J gene: TRBJ1-1; V gene: TRBV5-1; clone size: -; D gene: -; CDR3 protein: CASSSLDSMNTEAFF; CDR3 DNA: TGCGCCAGCAGCTCCCTGGACAGCATGAACACTGAAGCTTTCTTT
J gene: TRBJ1-5; V gene: TRBV28; clone size: -; D gene: TRBD1; CDR3 protein: CASSPRQGASQPQHF; CDR3 DNA: TGTGCCAGCAGTCCACGACAGGGGGCCTCTCAGCCCCAGCATTTT
J gene: TRBJ1-3; V gene: TRBV6-5; clone size: -; D gene: -; CDR3 protein: CASSYSAPGSGNTIYF; CDR3 DNA: TGTGCCAGCAGTTACTCGGCCCCCGGGTCTGGAAACACCATATATTTT
J gene: TRBJ2-7; V gene: TRBV15; clone size: -; D gene: -; CDR3 protein: CATSREGLEGDEQYF; CDR3 DNA: TGTGCCACCAGCAGAGAGGGGCTAGAGGGCGACGAGCAGTACTTC
J gene: TRBJ2-7; V gene: TRBV11-2; clone size: -; D gene: -; CDR3 protein: CASSLEGDEQYF; CDR3 DNA: TGTGCCAGCAGCTTAGAAGGGGACGAGCAGTACTTC
J gene: TRBJ1-2; V gene: TRBV19; clone size: few; D gene: -; CDR3 protein: CASSISVYGYTF; CDR3 DNA: TGTGCCAGTAGTATAAGCGTTTACGGCTACACCTTC
J gene: TRBJ1-3; V gene: TRBV5-4; clone size: -; D gene: TRBD1; CDR3 protein: CASSADRGNSGNTIYF; CDR3 DNA: TGTGCCAGCAGCGCGGACAGGGGAAACTCTGGAAACACCATATATTTT
J gene: TRBJ2-3; V gene: TRBV30; clone size: -; D gene: TRBD2; CDR3 protein: CAWSPTLAGTDTQYF; CDR3 DNA: TGTGCCTGGAGCCCTACACTAGCGGGGACAGATACGCAGTATTTT
J gene: TRBJ1-1; V gene: TRBV27; clone size: -; D gene: TRBD1; CDR3 protein: CASSLTWDRGIYTEAFF; CDR3 DNA: TGTGCCAGCAGTTTAACGTGGGACAGGGGGATATACACTGAAGCTTTCTTT
J gene: TRBJ1-5; V gene: TRBV7-6; clone size: -; D gene: -; CDR3 protein: CASSPSGLRGNQPQHF; CDR3 DNA: TGTGCCAGCAGCCCCTCAGGGCTCCGGGGCAATCAGCCCCAGCATTTT
J gene: TRBJ2-7; V gene: TRBV3-1/TRBV3-2; clone size: once; D gene: -; CDR3 protein: CASSQRSTYEQYF; CDR3 DNA: TGTGCCAGCAGCCAAAGAAGCACCTACGAGCAGTACTTC
J gene: TRBJ2-7; V gene: TRBV28; clone size: -; D gene: TRBD1; CDR3 protein: CASSLNPGQGSSYEQYF; CDR3 DNA: TGTGCCAGCAGTTTGAACCCGGGACAGGGATCCTCCTACGAGCAGTACTTC